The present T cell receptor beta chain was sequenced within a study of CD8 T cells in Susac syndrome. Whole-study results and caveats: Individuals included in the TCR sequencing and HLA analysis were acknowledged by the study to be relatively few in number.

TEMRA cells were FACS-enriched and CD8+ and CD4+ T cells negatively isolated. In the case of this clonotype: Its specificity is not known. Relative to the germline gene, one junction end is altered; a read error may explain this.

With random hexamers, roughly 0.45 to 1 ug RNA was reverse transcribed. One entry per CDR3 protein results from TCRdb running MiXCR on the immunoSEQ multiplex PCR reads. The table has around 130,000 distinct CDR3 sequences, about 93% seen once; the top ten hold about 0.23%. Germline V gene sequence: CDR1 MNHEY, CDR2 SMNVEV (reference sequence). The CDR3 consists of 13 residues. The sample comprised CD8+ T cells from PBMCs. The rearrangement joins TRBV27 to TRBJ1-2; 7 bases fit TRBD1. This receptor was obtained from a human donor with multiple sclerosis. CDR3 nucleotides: TGTGCCAGCAGTCCGGGACAGTTTTATGGCCACACCTTC. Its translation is CASSPGQFYGHTF.